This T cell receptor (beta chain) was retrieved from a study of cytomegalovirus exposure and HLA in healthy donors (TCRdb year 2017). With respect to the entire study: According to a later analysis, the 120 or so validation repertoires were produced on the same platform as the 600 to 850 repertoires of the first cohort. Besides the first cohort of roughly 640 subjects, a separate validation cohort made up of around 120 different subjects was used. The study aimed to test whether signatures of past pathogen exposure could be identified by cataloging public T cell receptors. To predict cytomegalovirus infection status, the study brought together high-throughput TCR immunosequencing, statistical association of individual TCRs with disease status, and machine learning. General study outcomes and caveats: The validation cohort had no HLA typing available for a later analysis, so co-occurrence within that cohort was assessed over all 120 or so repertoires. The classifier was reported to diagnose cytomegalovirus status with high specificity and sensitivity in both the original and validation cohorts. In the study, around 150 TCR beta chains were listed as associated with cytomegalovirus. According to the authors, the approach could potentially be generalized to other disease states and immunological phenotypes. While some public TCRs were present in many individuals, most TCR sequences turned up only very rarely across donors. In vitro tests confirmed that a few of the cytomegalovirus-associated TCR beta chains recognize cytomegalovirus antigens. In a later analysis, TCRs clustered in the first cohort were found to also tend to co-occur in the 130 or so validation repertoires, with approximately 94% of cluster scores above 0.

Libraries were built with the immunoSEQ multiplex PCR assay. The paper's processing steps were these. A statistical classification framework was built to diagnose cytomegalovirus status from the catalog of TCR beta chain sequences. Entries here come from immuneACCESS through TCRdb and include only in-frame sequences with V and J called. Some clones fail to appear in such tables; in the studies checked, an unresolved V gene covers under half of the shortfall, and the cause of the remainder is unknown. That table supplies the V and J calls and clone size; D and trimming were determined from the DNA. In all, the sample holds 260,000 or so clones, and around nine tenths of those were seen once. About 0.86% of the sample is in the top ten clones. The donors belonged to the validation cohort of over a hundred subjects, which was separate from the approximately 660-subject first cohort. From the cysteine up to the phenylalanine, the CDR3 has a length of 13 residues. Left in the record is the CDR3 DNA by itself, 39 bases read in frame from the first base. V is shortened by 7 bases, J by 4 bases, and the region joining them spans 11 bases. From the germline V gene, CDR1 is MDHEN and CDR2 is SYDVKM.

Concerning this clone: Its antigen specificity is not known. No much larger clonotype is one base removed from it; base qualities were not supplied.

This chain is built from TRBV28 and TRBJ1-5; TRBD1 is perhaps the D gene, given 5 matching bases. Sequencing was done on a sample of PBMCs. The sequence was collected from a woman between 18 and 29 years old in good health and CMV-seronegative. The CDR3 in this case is CASNARGNQPQHF. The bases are TGTGCCAGCAATGCCCGGGGGAATCAGCCCCAGCATTTT. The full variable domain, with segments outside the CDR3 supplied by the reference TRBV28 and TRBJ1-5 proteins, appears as DVKVTQSSRYLVKRTGEKVFLECVQDMDHENMFWYRQDPGLGLRLIYFSYDVKMKEKGDIPEGYSVSREKKERFSLILESASTNQTSMYLCASNARGNQPQHFGDGTRLSIL.